What follows is one T cell receptor (beta chain) and its context. The CDR3 has 15 amino acids. Germline V CDR1 and CDR2: MNHEY, SVGAGI. V lost 0 bases and J lost 10; bases outside the gene matches: 6. This record comes from a study of blood T cell repertoires in COVID-19. In the study overall: The origin of the acute and convalescent COVID-19 samples was the United States, Italy and Spain.

Method: immunoSEQ multiplex PCR; TCRdb's copy keeps in-frame clones and lacks some. This repertoire shows fewer than 200,000 clones, approximately 90% found once; its top ten account for 6%. The TCR comes from a man aged 35 to 55 with active or convalescent COVID-19. The sequencing sample was made of peripheral blood. V is TRBV6-5 and J is TRBJ1-6; 7 bases agree with TRBD1. CDR3 sequence: CASSYSTGTGSPLHF. In DNA form, the CDR3 reads TGTGCCAGCAGTTACTCGACAGGGACGGGGTCACCCCTCCACTTT.